This passage covers 29 T cell receptor beta chains from one sample sequenced in a study of blood T cell repertoires in COVID-19 (dated by TCRdb to the early 2020s). Library preparation employed the immunoSEQ multiplex PCR assay. TCRdb mirrors the immuneACCESS table, restricted to in-frame sequences. Some clones are absent from its copies; in checked studies, under half trace to an unresolved V gene, and the reason for the others is unknown. This sample holds 9,500 to 15,000 clones; 90% were observed only once. Roughly 13% of the sample is held by the ten biggest clonotypes. The material sequenced was peripheral blood. All receptors derive from a man in his 70s with active COVID-19.

DNA for the CDR3: TGTGCCACCAGCAGAGACCGGGGGGGTCTGTACGAGCAGTACTTC. As protein: CATSRDRGGLYEQYF. This sequence joins TRBV15 and TRBJ2-7, with 8 bases matching TRBD2. Germline V lookup: CDR1 LNHNV, CDR2 YYDKDF (reference sequence). The CDR3 extends over 15 amino acids. V gave up 0 bases and J gave up 4 bases; unmatched junction bases: 5.

V gene TRBV6-5 combines with J gene TRBJ1-1; no clear D gene. CDR3 length equals 13 residues. Germline V CDR1 and CDR2: MNHEY, SVGAGI. V lost 7 bases to trimming and J lost 4 bases, with 13 bases between them. The CDR3 DNA follows: TGTGCCAGCACGGAGGGCAGGCTCACTGAAGCTTTCTTT. It specifies CASTEGRLTEAFF.

The chain has TRBV19 and TRBJ1-1, with D perhaps matching TRBD1 (5 bases). CDR1 and CDR2 (germline): LNHDA, SQIVND (reference sequence). This CDR3 has 14 amino acids. Trimming removed 2 bases at V and 0 bases at J, with 7 bases between. This CDR3 is CASSISGMNTEAFF. The CDR3 nucleotides read TGTGCCAGTAGTATATCAGGGATGAACACTGAAGCTTTCTTT.

J is TRBJ1-6 and V is TRBV6-2 or TRBV6-3; D unresolved. The germline V gene encodes CDR1 MNHEY and CDR2 SVGEGT. The V end was cut by 6 bases, the J end by 9 bases, with 27 bases between. CDR3 length: 18 amino acids. This chain's CDR3 is CASSSGVGASPESSPLHF. The CDR3 nucleotides are TGTGCCAGCAGCTCCGGGGTTGGTGCTTCCCCGGAGAGTTCACCCCTCCACTTT.

This clone has just one count. V and J are TRBV5-4 and TRBJ1-1; possibly TRBD1 for D (5 bases). The germline gives CDR1 SGHNT, CDR2 YYREEE (reference sequence). The CDR3 runs to 16 residues. With 3 bases removed from V and 5 bases from J, the gap between germline ends came to 20 bases. The CDR3 protein is CASSSTIVGLKTEAFF. CDR3 bases: TGTGCCAGCAGCTCGACGATAGTGGGGCTAAAGACTGAAGCTTTCTTT.

This rearrangement joins TRBV11-2 to TRBJ2-5, with 7 bases aligning to TRBD2. Per germline, CDR1 SGHAT and CDR2 FQNNGV. This CDR3 has 14 amino acids. Unmatched junction bases numbered 1, after V lost 1 base and J lost 2 bases. As DNA, the CDR3 is TGTGCCAGCAGCTTAGGAGCGGGACAAGAGACCCAGTACTTC. Protein sequence: CASSLGAGQETQYF.

The V call is TRBV11-3, the J call TRBJ2-7; 10 bases map to TRBD2. The length of the CDR3 is 16 residues. Germline V lookup: CDR1 SGHNT, CDR2 YENEEA. Unmatched junction bases numbered 8, after V lost 0 bases and J lost 6 bases. The CDR3 DNA reads as TGTGCCAGCAGCTTAGATTCGCTAGCGGGGGATGGCGAGCAGTACTTC. Translated, it gives CASSLDSLAGDGEQYF.

The genes are TRBV4-2 and TRBJ1-2; no clear D gene. Per germline, CDR1 LGHNA and CDR2 YNFKEQ. The CDR3 totals 13 residues. V was cut by 1 base and J by 4 bases, with 7 bases left in between. The CDR3 DNA reads TGTGCCAGCAGCCAAGGAGGAGGCTATGGCTACACCTTC. It codes for CASSQGGGYGYTF.

This chain joins TRBV27 and TRBJ2-3; 11 bases map to TRBD2. Trimming cost V 3 bases and J 5 bases; bases outside gene matches: 4. Germline V gene sequence: CDR1 MNHEY, CDR2 SMNVEV (reference sequence). CDR3 length equals 15 residues. CDR3 in amino acids: CASSFSGRALDTQYF. In DNA form, the CDR3 reads TGTGCCAGCAGTTTTAGCGGGAGGGCCTTAGATACGCAGTATTTT.

The DNA of the CDR3 is TGTGCCAGCTCACCTCGTAGTGGTGAGCAGTTCTTC. Translating it yields CASSPRSGEQFF. The chain couples TRBV18 to TRBJ2-1; D uncertain. CDR1 is KGHSH and CDR2 is LQKENI in the germline V gene. Between the trimmed V and J ends, which lost 3 bases and 9 bases, there was a span of 9 bases. The CDR3 loop spans 12 amino acids.

The rearrangement uses TRBV30 and TRBJ1-5; 8 bases fit TRBD1. Germline V gives CDR1 GTSNPN, CDR2 SVGIG (reference sequence). The V gene end was trimmed by 5 bases and the J gene end by 3 bases; junction bases not matched to a gene: 9. The CDR3 loop spans 15 amino acids. The DNA of the CDR3 is TGTGCCTGGGTCCGGACAGGGCTAATCAATCAGCCCCAGCATTTT. Residues: CAWVRTGLINQPQHF.

This sequence joins TRBV6-2 or TRBV6-3 and TRBJ2-2; 7 bases line up with TRBD2. The trim removed 2 bases at V and 5 bases at J, leaving 8 bases unmatched. Germline CDR1 reads MNHEY; CDR2 reads SVGEGT. CDR3 length: 16 residues. The CDR3 nucleotides read TGTGCCAGCAGTTACCGCGGGACTACGGGGACCGGGGAGCTGTTTTTT. Amino acids: CASSYRGTTGTGELFF.

This chain joins TRBV7-2 and TRBJ1-5, with TRBD1 as a possible D gene (5 bases). The germline V and J ends were trimmed by 2 bases and 4 bases, with 6 bases remaining between them. This CDR3 contains 13 residues. CDR1 and CDR2 (germline): SGHTA, FQGNSA. The CDR3 sequence is CASSLQGNQPQHF. The DNA of the CDR3 is TGTGCCAGCAGCTTACAGGGTAATCAGCCCCAGCATTTT.

V gene TRBV7-2 combines with J gene TRBJ2-7; TRBD2 matches at 7 bases. The germline CDR1 and CDR2 sequences are SGHTA and FQGNSA. V shed 5 bases and J 0 bases; nucleotides not matched to a gene: 19. The CDR3 covers 19 residues. This chain's CDR3 is CASSGGLRRLADLSYEQYF. As DNA, the CDR3 is TGTGCCAGCAGCGGAGGACTTCGAAGGCTAGCGGACCTCTCCTACGAGCAGTACTTC.

V and J are TRBV10-2 and TRBJ2-5; 7 nucleotides match TRBD1. This CDR3 has 13 amino acids. CDR1 WSHSY and CDR2 SAAADI come from the germline V gene. Germline trimming cut 7 bases from V and 5 bases from J; bases unmatched to any gene: 7. CDR3 DNA: TGCGCCAGCACCGAGGCAGGGGGTGAGACCCAGTACTTC. Translating gives CASTEAGGETQYF.

The chain recombines TRBV3-1 (or the pseudogene TRBV3-2) with TRBJ2-2, with no clear D. Germline-derived CDR1 and CDR2 are LGHDT and YNNKEL (reference sequence). V was trimmed by 1 base and J by 8 bases, leaving 2 bases between them. The CDR3 runs to 11 residues. The CDR3 DNA reads as TGTGCCAGCAGCCAAGCTGGGGAGCTGTTTTTT. It encodes CASSQAGELFF.

This clone has only one observation. The chain couples TRBV5-1 to TRBJ1-3; D is unclear. V was shortened by 0 bases and J by 3 bases, with 10 bases between the two germline ends. Germline-derived CDR1 and CDR2 are SGHRS and YFSETQ. CDR3 length: 15 amino acids. The CDR3 is CASSLGEALGNTIYF. The CDR3 DNA reads as TGCGCCAGCAGCTTGGGAGAGGCCCTTGGAAACACCATATATTTT.

The rearrangement uses TRBV4-1 and TRBJ2-7; 7 bases match TRBD2. Trimming took 0 bases from V and 0 from J; bases not matched to a gene: 2. The germline V gene encodes CDR1 MGHRA and CDR2 YSYEKL. This CDR3 has 15 amino acids. The CDR3 DNA reads as TGCGCCAGCAGCCAAGAGGGGGGGTTCTCCTACGAGCAGTACTTC. It codes for CASSQEGGFSYEQYF.

This chain links TRBV5-4 with TRBJ2-7, with a tentative D call TRBD1 (5 bases). With 3 bases removed from V and 5 bases from J, the gap between germline ends came to 9 bases. The CDR3 covers 12 residues. CDR1 is SGHNT and CDR2 is YYREEE in the germline V gene (reference sequence). The CDR3 bases are TGTGCCAGCAGCTGGGGCCGTCACGAGCAGTACTTC. Its translation: CASSWGRHEQYF.

The chain links TRBV6-5 to TRBJ2-7; 8 bases agree with TRBD2. Unmatched junction bases numbered 10, after V lost 7 bases and J lost 5 bases. Germline-derived CDR1 and CDR2 are MNHEY and SVGAGI. This CDR3 has 14 residues. This CDR3 reads CASTKRELRDEQYF. The DNA for the CDR3 is TGTGCCAGCACCAAGCGGGAGTTGCGAGACGAGCAGTACTTC.

This clone appeared a single time. The junction departs from the called germline gene at one end, perhaps through a read error. This chain joins TRBV7-7 and TRBJ2-2, with 9 bases identical to TRBD2. From germline, CDR1 is SSHAT and CDR2 FNYEAQ (reference sequence). CDR3 length equals 16 residues. The CDR3 sequence is CASTPGLAGPTGELFF. Here the CDR3 DNA reads TGTGCTAGCACCCCGGGGCTAGCGGGACCCACCGGGGAGCTGTTTTTT.

The gene calls are TRBV20-1 and TRBJ1-5; D ambiguous. V lost 3 bases, J lost 1 base, and 16 bases lay in between. CDR1 and CDR2 (germline): DFQATT, SNEGSKA (reference sequence). This CDR3 contains 16 residues. The DNA for the CDR3 is TGCAGTGCTAGTCCTATGGGAGGGAGAAGCAATCAGCCCCAGCATTTT. It specifies CSASPMGGRSNQPQHF.

The chain employs TRBV20-1 and TRBJ2-7; 8 positions agree with TRBD2. Germline CDR1 and CDR2: DFQATT and SNEGSKA (reference sequence). This CDR3 is built from 14 residues. Trimming at V came to 3 bases and at J to 0 bases, leaving 4 bases not matched to a gene. In nucleotides, the CDR3 is TGCAGTGCTAGTGGGGGACTAGTCTCCTACGAGCAGTACTTC. It yields the protein CSASGGLVSYEQYF.

The V gene is TRBV23-1, the J gene TRBJ2-3, with TRBD2 matching over 8 bases. TRBV23-1 is recorded as an ORF, its role being uncertain. V shed 8 bases, J shed 2 bases, and the junction held 6 bases outside the gene matches. This CDR3 has 14 amino acids. The CDR3 sequence is CASGLAGPTDTQYF. In DNA, the CDR3 is TGCGCCAGCGGCCTAGCGGGCCCCACAGATACGCAGTATTTT.

The chain is built from TRBV5-1 and TRBJ2-5; perhaps TRBD2 as D (5 bases). The ends were cut back, 2 bases at V and 5 bases at J, with 13 bases in the middle. Germline V gives CDR1 SGHRS, CDR2 YFSETQ. This CDR3 contains 14 residues. CDR3 DNA: TGCGCCAGCAGCTTCCCGGACCCGGGGGAGACCCAGTACTTC. It translates to CASSFPDPGETQYF.

The DNA of the CDR3 is TGCGCCAGCAGCTTGGGGGCTCTCGTCAATGAGCAGTTCTTC. It encodes CASSLGALVNEQFF. The chain joins TRBV5-1 to TRBJ2-1; D gene uncertain. The germline V gene has CDR1 SGHRS and CDR2 YFSETQ. The V end lost 0 bases, the J end lost 6 bases, and 10 bases lay between the germline ends. This CDR3 spans 14 amino acids.

The chain is built from TRBV19 and TRBJ1-3, with no clear D. The CDR3 is 14 residues long. V lost 3 bases and J 2 bases, leaving 8 bases between the germline ends. CDR1 LNHDA and CDR2 SQIVND come from the germline V gene (reference sequence). DNA for the CDR3: TGTGCCAGTAGTATGGCGGGCCCTGGAAACACCATATATTTT. Its protein product is CASSMAGPGNTIYF. Complete variable domain (other parts from reference TRBV19 and TRBJ1-3): DGGITQSPKYLFRKEGQNVTLSCEQNLNHDAMYWYRQDPGQGLRLIYYSQIVNDFQKGDIAEGYSVSREKKESFPLTVTSAQKNPTAFYLCASSMAGPGNTIYFGEGSWLTVV.

This clone turned up a few times. The chain combines TRBV3-1 (or the pseudogene TRBV3-2) with TRBJ1-6; maybe TRBD1 (5 bases). CDR3 size: 12 residues. Germline V CDR1 and CDR2: LGHDT, YNNKEL (reference sequence). V was pared by 2 bases and J by 9 bases, with 5 bases between. The CDR3 DNA is TGTGCCAGCAGCCAAACAGGTTCACCCCTCCACTTT. It encodes CASSQTGSPLHF.

The genes are TRBV5-1 and TRBJ2-1; 7 positions match TRBD1. V shed 3 bases and J 4 bases; nucleotides not matched to a gene: 1. The V gene's germline CDR1 is SGHRS and CDR2 YFSETQ. The CDR3 covers 13 residues. CDR3 sequence (DNA): TGCGCCAGCAGCTCACAGGGGTACAATGAGCAGTTCTTC. Translating it yields CASSSQGYNEQFF.